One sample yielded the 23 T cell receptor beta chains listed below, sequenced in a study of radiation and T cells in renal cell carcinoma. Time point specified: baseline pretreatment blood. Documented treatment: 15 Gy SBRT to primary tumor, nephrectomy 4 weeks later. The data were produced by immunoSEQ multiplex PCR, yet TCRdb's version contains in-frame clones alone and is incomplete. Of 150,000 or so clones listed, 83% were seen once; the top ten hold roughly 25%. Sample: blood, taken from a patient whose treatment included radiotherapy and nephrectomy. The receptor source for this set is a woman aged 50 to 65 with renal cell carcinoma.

For the CDR3, the DNA is TGTGCCAGCCACACAGCCCTCGGCTCCTACGAGCAGTACTTC. This gives the protein CASHTALGSYEQYF. The gene calls are TRBV27 and TRBJ2-7; D unresolved. Trimming removed 8 bases from V and 0 bases from J, with 14 bases in between. The CDR3 runs to 14 residues. CDR1 MNHEY and CDR2 SMNVEV come from the germline V gene (reference sequence).

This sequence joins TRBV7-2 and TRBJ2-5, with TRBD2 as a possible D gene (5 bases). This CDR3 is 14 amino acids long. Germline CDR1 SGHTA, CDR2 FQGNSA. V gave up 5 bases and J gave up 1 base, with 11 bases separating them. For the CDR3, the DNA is TGTGCCAGCAGCAGGAGCGGTTTCCAAGAGACCCAGTACTTC. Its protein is CASSRSGFQETQYF.

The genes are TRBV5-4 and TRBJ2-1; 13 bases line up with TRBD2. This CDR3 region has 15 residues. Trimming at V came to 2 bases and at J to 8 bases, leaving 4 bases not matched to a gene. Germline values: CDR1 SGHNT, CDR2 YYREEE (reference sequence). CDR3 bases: TGTGCCAGCAGCTTACTAGCGGGAGGGCCCTATGAGCAGTTCTTC. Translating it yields CASSLLAGGPYEQFF.

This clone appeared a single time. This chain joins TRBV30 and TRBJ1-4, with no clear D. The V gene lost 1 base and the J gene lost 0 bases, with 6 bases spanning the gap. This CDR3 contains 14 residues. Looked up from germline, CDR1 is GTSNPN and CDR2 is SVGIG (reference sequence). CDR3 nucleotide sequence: TGTGCCTGGAGTGGCGGGGCAACTAATGAAAAACTGTTTTTT. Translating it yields CAWSGGATNEKLFF.

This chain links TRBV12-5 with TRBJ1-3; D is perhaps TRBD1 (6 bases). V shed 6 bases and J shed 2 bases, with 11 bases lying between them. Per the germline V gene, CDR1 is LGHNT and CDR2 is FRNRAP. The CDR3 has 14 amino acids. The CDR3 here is CASGRDTAGNTIYF. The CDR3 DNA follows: TGTGCTAGTGGAAGGGACACCGCTGGAAACACCATATATTTT.

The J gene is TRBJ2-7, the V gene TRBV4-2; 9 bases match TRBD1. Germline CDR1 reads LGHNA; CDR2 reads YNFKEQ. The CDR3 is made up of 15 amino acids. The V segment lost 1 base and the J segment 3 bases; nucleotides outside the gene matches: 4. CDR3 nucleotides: TGTGCCAGCAGCCAAGCGATGACAGGGGGCTACGAGCAGTACTTC. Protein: CASSQAMTGGYEQYF.

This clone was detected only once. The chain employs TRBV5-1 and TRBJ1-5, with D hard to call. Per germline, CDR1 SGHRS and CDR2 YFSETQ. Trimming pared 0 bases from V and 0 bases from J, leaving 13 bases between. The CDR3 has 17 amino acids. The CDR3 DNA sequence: TGCGCCAGCAGCTTGGGGTTTACGGGATATAGCAATCAGCCCCAGCATTTT. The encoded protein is CASSLGFTGYSNQPQHF.

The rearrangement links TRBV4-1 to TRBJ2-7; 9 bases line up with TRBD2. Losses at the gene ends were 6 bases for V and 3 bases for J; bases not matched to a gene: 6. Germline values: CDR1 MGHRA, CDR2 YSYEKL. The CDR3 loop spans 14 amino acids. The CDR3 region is CASRWTSDNYEQYF. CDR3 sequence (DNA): TGCGCCAGCAGGTGGACTAGCGACAACTACGAGCAGTACTTC.

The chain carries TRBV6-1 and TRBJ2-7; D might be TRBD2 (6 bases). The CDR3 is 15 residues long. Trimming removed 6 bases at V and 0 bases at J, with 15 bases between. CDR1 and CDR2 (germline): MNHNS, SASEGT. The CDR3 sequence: CASSAPEGSSYEQYF. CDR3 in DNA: TGTGCCAGCAGCGCACCGGAGGGTAGCTCCTACGAGCAGTACTTC.

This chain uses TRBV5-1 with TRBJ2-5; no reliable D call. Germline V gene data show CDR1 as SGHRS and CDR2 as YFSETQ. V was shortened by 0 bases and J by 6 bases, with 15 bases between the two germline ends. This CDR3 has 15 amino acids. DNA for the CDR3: TGCGCCAGCAGCTTGGCGGCGCCCACACCGAAGACCCAGTACTTC. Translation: CASSLAAPTPKTQYF.

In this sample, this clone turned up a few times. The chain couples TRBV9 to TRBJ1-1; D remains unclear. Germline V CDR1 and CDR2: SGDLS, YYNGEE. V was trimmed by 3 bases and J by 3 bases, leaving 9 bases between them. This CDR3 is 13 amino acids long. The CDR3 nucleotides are TGTGCCAGCAGCGGGTACAACGACACTGAAGCTTTCTTT. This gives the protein CASSGYNDTEAFF.

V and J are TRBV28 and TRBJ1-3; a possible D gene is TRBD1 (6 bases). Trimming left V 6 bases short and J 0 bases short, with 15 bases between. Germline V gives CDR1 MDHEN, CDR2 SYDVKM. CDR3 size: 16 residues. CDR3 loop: CASSTIGGGSGNTIYF. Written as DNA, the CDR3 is TGTGCCAGCAGCACCATCGGAGGGGGCTCTGGAAACACCATATATTTT.

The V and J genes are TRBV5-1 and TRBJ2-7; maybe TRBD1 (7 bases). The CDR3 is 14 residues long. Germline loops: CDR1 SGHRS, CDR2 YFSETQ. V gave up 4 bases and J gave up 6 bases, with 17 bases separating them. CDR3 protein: CASSLQGGPSEQYF. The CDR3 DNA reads TGCGCCAGCAGCCTGCAGGGGGGTCCCAGCGAGCAGTACTTC. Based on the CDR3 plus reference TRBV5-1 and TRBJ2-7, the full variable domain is KAGVTQTPRYLIKTRGQQVTLSCSPISGHRSVSWYQQTPGQGLQFLFEYFSETQRNKGNFPGRFSGRQFSNSRSEMNVSTLELGDSALYLCASSLQGGPSEQYFGPGTRLTVT.

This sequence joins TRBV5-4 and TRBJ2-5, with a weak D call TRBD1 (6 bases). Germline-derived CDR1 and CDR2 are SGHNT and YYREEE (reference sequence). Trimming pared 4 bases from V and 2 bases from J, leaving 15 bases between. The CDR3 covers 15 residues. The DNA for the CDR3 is TGTGCCAGCAGCCCCCAACCGGGACAACAAGAGACCCAGTACTTC. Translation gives CASSPQPGQQETQYF.

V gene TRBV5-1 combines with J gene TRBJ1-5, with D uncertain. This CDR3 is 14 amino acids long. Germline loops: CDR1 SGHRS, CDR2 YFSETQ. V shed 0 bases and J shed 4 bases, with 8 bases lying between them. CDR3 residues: CASSLDSENQPQHF. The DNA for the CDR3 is TGCGCCAGCAGCTTGGACAGCGAGAATCAGCCCCAGCATTTT.

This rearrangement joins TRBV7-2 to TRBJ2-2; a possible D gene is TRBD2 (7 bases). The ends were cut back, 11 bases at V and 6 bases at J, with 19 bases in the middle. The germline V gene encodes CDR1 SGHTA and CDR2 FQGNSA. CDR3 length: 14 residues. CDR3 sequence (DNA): TGTGCCGGTCGCGGGGGCGCAGGGGCCGGGGAGCTGTTTTTT. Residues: CAGRGGAGAGELFF.

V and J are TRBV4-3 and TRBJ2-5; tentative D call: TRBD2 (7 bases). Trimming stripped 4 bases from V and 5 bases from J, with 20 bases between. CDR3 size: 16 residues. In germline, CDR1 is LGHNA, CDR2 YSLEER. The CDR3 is CASSRSPGRGKETQYF. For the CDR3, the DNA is TGCGCCAGCAGCCGTTCCCCTGGGAGGGGGAAGGAGACCCAGTACTTC.

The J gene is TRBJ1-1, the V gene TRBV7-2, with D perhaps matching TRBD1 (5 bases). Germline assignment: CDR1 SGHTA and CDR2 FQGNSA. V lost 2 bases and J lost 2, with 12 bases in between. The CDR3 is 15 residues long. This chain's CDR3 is CASSLRGPRNTEAFF. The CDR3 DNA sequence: TGTGCCAGCAGCTTAAGGGGCCCCAGAAACACTGAAGCTTTCTTT.

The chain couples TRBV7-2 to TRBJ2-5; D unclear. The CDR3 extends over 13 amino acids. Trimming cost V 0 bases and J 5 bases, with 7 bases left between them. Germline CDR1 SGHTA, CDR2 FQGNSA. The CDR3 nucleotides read TGTGCCAGCAGCTTAGCGGAGTTGGAGACCCAGTACTTC. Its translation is CASSLAELETQYF.

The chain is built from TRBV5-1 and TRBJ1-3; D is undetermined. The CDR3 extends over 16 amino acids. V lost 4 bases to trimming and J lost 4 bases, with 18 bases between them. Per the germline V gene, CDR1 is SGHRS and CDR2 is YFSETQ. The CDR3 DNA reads TGCGCCAGCAGCCTGGAGATAGGGTTCGGCGGAAACACCATATATTTT. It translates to CASSLEIGFGGNTIYF.

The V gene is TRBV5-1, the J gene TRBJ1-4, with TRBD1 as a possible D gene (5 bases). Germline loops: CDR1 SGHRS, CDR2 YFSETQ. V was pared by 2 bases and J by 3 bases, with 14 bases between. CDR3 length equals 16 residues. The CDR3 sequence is CASSFDSPLSNEKLFF. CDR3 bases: TGCGCCAGCAGCTTTGACAGTCCGCTATCTAATGAAAAACTGTTTTTT.

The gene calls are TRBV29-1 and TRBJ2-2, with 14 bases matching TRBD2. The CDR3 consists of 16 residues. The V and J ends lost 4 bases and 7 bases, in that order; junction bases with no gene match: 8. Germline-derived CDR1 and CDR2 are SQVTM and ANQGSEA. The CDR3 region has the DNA TGCAGCGTTGCCGGGACTAGCGGGAGTCTGGGCGGGGAGCTGTTTTTT. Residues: CSVAGTSGSLGGELFF.

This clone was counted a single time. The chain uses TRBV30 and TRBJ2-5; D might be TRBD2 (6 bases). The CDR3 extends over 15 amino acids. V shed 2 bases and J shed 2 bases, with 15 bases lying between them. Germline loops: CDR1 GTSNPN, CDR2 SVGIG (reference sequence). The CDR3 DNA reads TGTGCCTGGAGTACCCATTTGGGGGGTCAAGAGACCCAGTACTTC. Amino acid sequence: CAWSTHLGGQETQYF.